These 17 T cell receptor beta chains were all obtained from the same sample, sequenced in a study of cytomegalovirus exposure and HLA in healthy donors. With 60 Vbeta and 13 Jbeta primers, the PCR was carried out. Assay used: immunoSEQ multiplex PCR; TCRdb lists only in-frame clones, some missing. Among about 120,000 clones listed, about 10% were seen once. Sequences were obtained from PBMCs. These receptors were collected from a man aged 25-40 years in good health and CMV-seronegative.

CDR3 coding DNA: TGTGCCAGCAGTTTTCTCGGGGGGCCATCATTCATCAACCCTACCGGGGAGCTGTTTTTT. This codes for CASSFLGGPSFINPTGELFF. J is TRBJ2-2 and V is TRBV27; D possibly corresponds to TRBD2 (7 bases). CDR3 size: 20 residues. Germline V lookup: CDR1 MNHEY, CDR2 SMNVEV (reference sequence). Trimming left V 3 bases short and J 5 bases short, with 28 bases between.

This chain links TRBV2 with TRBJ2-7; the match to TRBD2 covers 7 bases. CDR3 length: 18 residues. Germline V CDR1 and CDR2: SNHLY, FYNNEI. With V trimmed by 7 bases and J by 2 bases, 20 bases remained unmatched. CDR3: CASNPRRSRELKTYEQYF. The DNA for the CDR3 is TGTGCCAGCAATCCGAGGCGCTCGCGGGAGTTAAAAACCTACGAGCAGTACTTC. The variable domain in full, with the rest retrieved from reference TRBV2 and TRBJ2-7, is EPEVTQTPSHQVTQMGQEVILRCVPISNHLYFYWYRQILGQKVEFLVSFYNNEISEKSEIFDDQFSVERPDGSNFTLKIRSTKLEDSAMYFCASNPRRSRELKTYEQYFGPGTRLTVT.

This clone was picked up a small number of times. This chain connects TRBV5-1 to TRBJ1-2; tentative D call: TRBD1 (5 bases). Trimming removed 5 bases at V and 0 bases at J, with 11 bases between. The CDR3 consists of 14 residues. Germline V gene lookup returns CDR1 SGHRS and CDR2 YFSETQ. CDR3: CASRLDSSNYGYTF. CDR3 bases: TGCGCCAGCAGATTAGACAGTTCTAACTATGGCTACACCTTC.

This CDR3 reads CASLGRDYEQYF. CDR3 sequence (DNA): TGTGCCAGCCTTGGTCGGGACTACGAGCAGTACTTC. The V gene is TRBV27, the J gene TRBJ2-5; weak D call: TRBD2 (5 bases). The J call is uncertain, as TRBJ2-7 better fits the DNA end. The CDR3 runs to 12 residues. Germline V gene sequence: CDR1 MNHEY, CDR2 SMNVEV (reference sequence).

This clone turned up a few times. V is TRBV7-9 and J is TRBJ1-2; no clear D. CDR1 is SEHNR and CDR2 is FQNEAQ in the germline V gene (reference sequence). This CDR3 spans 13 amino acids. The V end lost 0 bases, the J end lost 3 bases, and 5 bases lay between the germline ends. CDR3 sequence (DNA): TGTGCCAGCAGCTTAGCCACTTACTATGGCTACACCTTC. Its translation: CASSLATYYGYTF.

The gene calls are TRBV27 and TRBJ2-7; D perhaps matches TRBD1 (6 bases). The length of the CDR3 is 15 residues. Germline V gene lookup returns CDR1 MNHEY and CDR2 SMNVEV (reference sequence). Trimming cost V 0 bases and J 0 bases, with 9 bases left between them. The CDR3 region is CASSLSPQGSYEQYF. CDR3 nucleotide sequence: TGTGCCAGCAGTTTATCTCCACAGGGCTCCTACGAGCAGTACTTC.

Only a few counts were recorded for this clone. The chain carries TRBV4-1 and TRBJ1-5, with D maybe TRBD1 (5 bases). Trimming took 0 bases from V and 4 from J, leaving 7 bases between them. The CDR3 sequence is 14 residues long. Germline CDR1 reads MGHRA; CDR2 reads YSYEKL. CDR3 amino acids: CASSQEGTNQPQHF. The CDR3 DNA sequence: TGCGCCAGCAGCCAAGAGGGGACTAATCAGCCCCAGCATTTT.

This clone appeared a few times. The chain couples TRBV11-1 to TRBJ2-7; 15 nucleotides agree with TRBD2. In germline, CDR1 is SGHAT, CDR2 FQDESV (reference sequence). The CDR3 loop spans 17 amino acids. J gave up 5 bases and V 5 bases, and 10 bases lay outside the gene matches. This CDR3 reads CASSGPGLAGGSDEQYF. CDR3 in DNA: TGTGCCAGCAGCGGACCGGGACTAGCGGGAGGTAGCGACGAGCAGTACTTC.

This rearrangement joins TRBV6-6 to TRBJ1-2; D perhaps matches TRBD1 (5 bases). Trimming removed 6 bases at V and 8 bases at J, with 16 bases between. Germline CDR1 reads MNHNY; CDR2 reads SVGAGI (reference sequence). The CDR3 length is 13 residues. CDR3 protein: CASSIQPSGGYTF. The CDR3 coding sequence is TGTGCCAGCAGCATACAGCCCTCAGGGGGCTACACCTTC.

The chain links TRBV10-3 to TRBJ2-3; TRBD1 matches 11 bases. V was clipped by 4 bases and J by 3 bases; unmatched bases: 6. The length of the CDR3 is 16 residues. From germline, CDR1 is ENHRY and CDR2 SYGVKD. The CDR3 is CAISASGQGVTDTQYF. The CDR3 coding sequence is TGTGCCATCAGTGCCTCGGGACAGGGGGTTACAGATACGCAGTATTTT.

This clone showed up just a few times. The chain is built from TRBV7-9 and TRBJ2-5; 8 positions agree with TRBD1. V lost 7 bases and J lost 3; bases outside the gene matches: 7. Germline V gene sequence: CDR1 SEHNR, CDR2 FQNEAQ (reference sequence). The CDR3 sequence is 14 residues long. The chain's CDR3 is CASNGQGSKETQYF. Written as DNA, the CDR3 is TGTGCCAGCAACGGACAGGGATCTAAAGAGACCCAGTACTTC.

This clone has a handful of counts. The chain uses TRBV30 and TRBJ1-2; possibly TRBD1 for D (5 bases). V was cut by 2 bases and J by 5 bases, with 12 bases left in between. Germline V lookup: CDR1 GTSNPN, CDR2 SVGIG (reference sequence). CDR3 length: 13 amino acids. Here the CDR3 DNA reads TGTGCCTGGAGTCCTCAGGGAAGTTATGGCTACACCTTC. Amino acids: CAWSPQGSYGYTF. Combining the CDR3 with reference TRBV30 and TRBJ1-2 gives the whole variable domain SQTIHQWPATLVQPVGSPLSLECTVEGTSNPNLYWYRQAAGRGLQLLFYSVGIGQISSEVPQNLSASRPQDRQFILSSKKLLLSDSGFYLCAWSPQGSYGYTFGSGTRLTVV.

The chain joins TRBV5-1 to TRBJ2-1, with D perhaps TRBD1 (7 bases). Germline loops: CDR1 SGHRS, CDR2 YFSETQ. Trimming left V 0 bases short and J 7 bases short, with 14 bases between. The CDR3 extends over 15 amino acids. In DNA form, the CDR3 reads TGCGCCAGCAGCTTGGTCCAGGGGGGCTGGAATGAGCAGTTCTTC. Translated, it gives CASSLVQGGWNEQFF. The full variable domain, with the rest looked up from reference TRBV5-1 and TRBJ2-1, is KAGVTQTPRYLIKTRGQQVTLSCSPISGHRSVSWYQQTPGQGLQFLFEYFSETQRNKGNFPGRFSGRQFSNSRSEMNVSTLELGDSALYLCASSLVQGGWNEQFFGPGTRLTVL.

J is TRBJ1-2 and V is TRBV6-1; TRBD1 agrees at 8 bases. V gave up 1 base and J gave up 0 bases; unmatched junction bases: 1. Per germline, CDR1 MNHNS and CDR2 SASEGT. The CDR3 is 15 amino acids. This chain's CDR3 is CASSEGTGTNYGYTF. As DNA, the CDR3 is TGTGCCAGCAGTGAAGGGACAGGGACTAACTATGGCTACACCTTC.

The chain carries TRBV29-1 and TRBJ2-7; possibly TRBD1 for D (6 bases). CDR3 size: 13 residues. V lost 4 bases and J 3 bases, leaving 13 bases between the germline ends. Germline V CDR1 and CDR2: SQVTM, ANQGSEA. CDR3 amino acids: CSVGRKGGYEQYF. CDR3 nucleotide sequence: TGCAGCGTTGGGCGGAAAGGGGGCTACGAGCAGTACTTC.

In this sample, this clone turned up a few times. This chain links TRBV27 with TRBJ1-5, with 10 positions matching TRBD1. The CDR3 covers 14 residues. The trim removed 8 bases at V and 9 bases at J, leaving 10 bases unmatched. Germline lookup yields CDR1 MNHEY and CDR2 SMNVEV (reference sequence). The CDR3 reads CASATGTGVRPQHF. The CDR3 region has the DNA TGTGCCAGCGCCACCGGGACAGGGGTGCGGCCCCAGCATTTT.

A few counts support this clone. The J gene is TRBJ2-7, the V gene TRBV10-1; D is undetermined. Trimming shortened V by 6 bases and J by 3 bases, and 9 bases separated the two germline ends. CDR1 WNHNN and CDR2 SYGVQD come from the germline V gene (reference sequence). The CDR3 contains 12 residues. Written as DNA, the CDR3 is TGCGCCAGCAGCGATAACAGCTACGAGCAGTACTTC. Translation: CASSDNSYEQYF.